This is a list of T cell receptor beta chains from one sample in a study of PD-L1 blockade in urothelial cancer. Profiled with immunoSEQ multiplex PCR; TCRdb holds only in-frame clones, not every one. This table has about 120,000 clones, 85% to 90% appearing once. The sequences come from PBMCs, collected around atezolizumab (anti-PD-L1) treatment. Receptors were obtained from a man aged 60-69 years with urothelial cancer. The CDR3 runs from the conserved cysteine through the conserved F or W. D genes are given only for firm matches. The size of a clone is reported for some rows only, either as once, few or many, or as a class for expanded clones.

clone size: -
D gene: TRBD1
V gene: TRBV9
CDR3 protein: CASSGDRRGYTF

clone size: -
D gene: TRBD1
V gene: TRBV29-1
CDR3 protein: CSVDGQGVLETQYF

clone size: -
D gene: -
V gene: TRBV19
CDR3 protein: CASNAKTVTGELFF

clone size: once
D gene: -
V gene: TRBV11-2
CDR3 protein: CASGRDSGNTIYF

clone size: -
D gene: TRBD2
V gene: TRBV6-6
CDR3 protein: CASTPLAGADEQYF

clone size: -
D gene: -
V gene: TRBV11-3
CDR3 protein: CASSLGEGAVFSYEQYF

clone size: -
D gene: TRBD1
V gene: TRBV6-1
CDR3 protein: CASARGQLDSPLHF

clone size: few
D gene: -
V gene: TRBV5-4
CDR3 protein: CASSHRSTDTQYF

clone size: -
D gene: -
V gene: TRBV15
CDR3 protein: CATSRDPRETQYF

clone size: -
D gene: -
V gene: TRBV7-3
CDR3 protein: CASSLTSDTGELFF

clone size: -
D gene: TRBD1
V gene: TRBV4-3
CDR3 protein: CASSRRPTGQGENGYTF

clone size: -
D gene: TRBD1
V gene: TRBV28
CDR3 protein: CASSSSGQGAIYEQYF

clone size: -
D gene: TRBD1
V gene: TRBV7-2
CDR3 protein: CASSLQDRAVVDTQYF

clone size: -
D gene: -
V gene: TRBV5-1
CDR3 protein: CASSPGQKYEQYF

clone size: once
D gene: TRBD2
V gene: TRBV9
CDR3 protein: CASSVGGGNTGELFF

clone size: -
D gene: TRBD1
V gene: TRBV14
CDR3 protein: CASSQTRGGEAFF

clone size: -
D gene: -
V gene: TRBV10-3
CDR3 protein: CATLEGLGETQYF

clone size: once
D gene: TRBD2
V gene: TRBV5-1
CDR3 protein: CASAGTSRNRDEQFF

clone size: -
D gene: TRBD1
V gene: TRBV4-3
CDR3 protein: CASSQGTGSVRGKLFF

clone size: -
D gene: -
V gene: TRBV27
CDR3 protein: CASSLVPDTEAFF

clone size: -
D gene: TRBD1
V gene: TRBV2
CDR3 protein: CASIDDGTGAQGEQYF

clone size: -
D gene: -
V gene: TRBV6-5
CDR3 protein: CASSYGPTDTQYF

clone size: -
D gene: -
V gene: TRBV6-5
CDR3 protein: CASLGALEVEQYF

clone size: -
D gene: TRBD1
V gene: TRBV30
CDR3 protein: CAGGQGAYNEQFF

clone size: -
D gene: -
V gene: TRBV19
CDR3 protein: CASSIDSGAAFF

clone size: -
D gene: -
V gene: TRBV2
CDR3 protein: CASSTWTAAYEQYF

clone size: -
D gene: TRBD1
V gene: TRBV7-2
CDR3 protein: CASSLTGTGSWDEQFF

clone size: -
D gene: -
V gene: TRBV11-2
CDR3 protein: CASSSTLGTSLHEQYF

clone size: few
D gene: -
V gene: TRBV28
CDR3 protein: CASSFPLETQYF

clone size: -
D gene: -
V gene: TRBV27
CDR3 protein: CASSLSRWGNQGFGYTF

clone size: -
D gene: TRBD1
V gene: TRBV28
CDR3 protein: CASSRGTGRDYGYTF

clone size: -
D gene: TRBD2
V gene: TRBV10-2
CDR3 protein: CASTRTSGEQFF

clone size: -
D gene: -
V gene: TRBV5-4
CDR3 protein: CASSSTLRGGGANVLTF

clone size: -
D gene: TRBD1
V gene: TRBV19
CDR3 protein: CASSEGQGANTQYF

clone size: -
D gene: -
V gene: TRBV2
CDR3 protein: CASKYGGLEAFF

clone size: -
D gene: -
V gene: TRBV4-3
CDR3 protein: CASSQDGGGASRYEQYF

clone size: -
D gene: TRBD1
V gene: TRBV5-8
CDR3 protein: CASSLGDRGYEQYF

clone size: -
D gene: TRBD1
V gene: TRBV10-3
CDR3 protein: CAISESIRGTVWGYTF

clone size: once
D gene: TRBD1
V gene: TRBV14
CDR3 protein: CASSQDGQGADQPQHF

clone size: -
D gene: -
V gene: TRBV7-9
CDR3 protein: CASSPQAPGANVLTF

clone size: once
D gene: TRBD2
V gene: TRBV7-6
CDR3 protein: CASSPSSGTTHEQYF

clone size: -
D gene: -
V gene: TRBV28
CDR3 protein: CASSLPASVITHYEQYF